This TCR beta chain was sequenced during a study of blood T cell repertoires in COVID-19. Germline V gene sequence: CDR1 PRHDT, CDR2 FYEKMQ (reference sequence). This CDR3 is 14 amino acids long. Deletions cut 5 bases from V and 3 bases from J, with 14 bases between. Clones were sequenced by immunoSEQ multiplex PCR, and TCRdb holds only the in-frame ones, with some missing. The table includes approximately 440,000 clones, approximately 88% detected once. The chain joins TRBV13 to TRBJ2-7, with D perhaps TRBD1 (6 bases). The sequenced sample consisted of peripheral blood. The clonotype comes from a woman between 50 and 59 years old with COVID-19, enrolled during active disease. CDR3 residues: CASSPTTGVYEQYF. The DNA for the CDR3 is TGTGCCAGCAGCCCCACGACAGGAGTCTACGAGCAGTACTTC.